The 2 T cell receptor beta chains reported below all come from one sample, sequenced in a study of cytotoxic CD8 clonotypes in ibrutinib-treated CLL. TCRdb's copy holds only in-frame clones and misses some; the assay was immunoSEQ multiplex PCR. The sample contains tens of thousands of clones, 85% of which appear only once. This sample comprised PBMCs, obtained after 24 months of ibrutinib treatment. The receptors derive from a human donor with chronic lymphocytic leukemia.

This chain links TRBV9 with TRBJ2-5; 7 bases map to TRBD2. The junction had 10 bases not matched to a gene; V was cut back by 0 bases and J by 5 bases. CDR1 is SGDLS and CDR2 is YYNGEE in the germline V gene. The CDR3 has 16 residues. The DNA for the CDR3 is TGTGCCAGCAGCGTAGAGAGCGGGGACCCCCAGGAGACCCAGTACTTC. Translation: CASSVESGDPQETQYF.

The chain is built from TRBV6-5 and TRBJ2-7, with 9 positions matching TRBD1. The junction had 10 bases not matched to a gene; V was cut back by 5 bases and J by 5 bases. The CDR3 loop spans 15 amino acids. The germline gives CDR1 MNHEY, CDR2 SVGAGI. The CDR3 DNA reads TGTGCCAGCAGTCGAGTCGGACAGGGGACTAACGAGCAGTACTTC. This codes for CASSRVGQGTNEQYF.